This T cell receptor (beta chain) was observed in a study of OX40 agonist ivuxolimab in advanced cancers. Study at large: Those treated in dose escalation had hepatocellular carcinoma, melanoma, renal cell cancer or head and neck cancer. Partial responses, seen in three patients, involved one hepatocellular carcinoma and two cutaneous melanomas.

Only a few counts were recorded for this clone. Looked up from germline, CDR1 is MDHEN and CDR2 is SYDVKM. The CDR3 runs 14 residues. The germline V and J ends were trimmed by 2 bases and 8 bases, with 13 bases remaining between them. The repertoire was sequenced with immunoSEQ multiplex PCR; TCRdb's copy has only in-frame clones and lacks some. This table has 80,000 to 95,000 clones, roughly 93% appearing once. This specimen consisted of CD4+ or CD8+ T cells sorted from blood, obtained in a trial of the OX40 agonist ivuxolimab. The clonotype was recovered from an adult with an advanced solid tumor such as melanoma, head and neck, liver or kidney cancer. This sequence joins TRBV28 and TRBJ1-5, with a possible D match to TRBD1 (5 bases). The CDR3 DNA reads TGTGCCAGCAGTTTAAAGGGAGGGGTGAAGCCCCAGCATTTT. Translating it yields CASSLKGGVKPQHF.